This T cell receptor (beta chain) comes out of a study of T cells after yellow fever vaccination. Study at large: The authors prepared low-cell-number fractions using SMART-Seq v4 Ultra Low Input. Study-level findings and limits: The CD4 and CD8 compartments had a small share of their clonotypes in common.

As for this clonotype: What it recognizes is unknown.

One entry per CDR3 protein results from TCRdb running MiXCR on the 5' RACE reads. Seen here are approximately 550,000 distinct CDR3 sequences, over 15% observed once, and the top ten hold more than 13%. CDR1 and CDR2 (germline): MNHEY, SMNVEV (reference sequence). Trimming stripped 10 bases from V and 0 bases from J, with 12 bases between. This CDR3 is 14 amino acids long. Sequenced material: PBMCs, taken 15 days after the yellow fever booster vaccination. V and J are TRBV27 and TRBJ2-2, with D hard to call. This clonotype was sampled from a young man who received the YFV17D yellow fever vaccine. The CDR3 sequence: CAIGPRTNTGELFF. CDR3 nucleotides: TGTGCCATCGGCCCTAGGACGAACACCGGGGAGCTGTTTTTT.